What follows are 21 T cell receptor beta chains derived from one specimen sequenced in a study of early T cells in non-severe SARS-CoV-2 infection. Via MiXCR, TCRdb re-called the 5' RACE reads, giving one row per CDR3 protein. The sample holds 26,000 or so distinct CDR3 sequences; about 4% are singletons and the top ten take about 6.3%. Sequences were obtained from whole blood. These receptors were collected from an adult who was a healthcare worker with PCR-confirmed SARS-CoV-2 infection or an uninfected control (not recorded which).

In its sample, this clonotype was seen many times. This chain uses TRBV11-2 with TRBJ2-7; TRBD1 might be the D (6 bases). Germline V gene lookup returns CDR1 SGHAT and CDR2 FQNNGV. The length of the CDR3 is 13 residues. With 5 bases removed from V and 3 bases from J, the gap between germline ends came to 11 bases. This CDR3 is CASSKDSIYEQYF. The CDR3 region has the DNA TGTGCCAGCAGCAAGGACAGTATCTACGAGCAGTACTTC.

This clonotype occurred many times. The CDR3 spells CASSPGQGSTSGNTIYF. The CDR3 DNA follows: TGCGCCAGCAGCCCGGGACAGGGCAGCACCTCTGGAAACACCATATATTTT. The V and J genes are TRBV5-1 and TRBJ1-3, with 9 positions matching TRBD1. After removal of 4 bases from V and 0 bases from J, the junction contained 8 bases not matched to a gene. The CDR3 is 17 residues long. CDR1 and CDR2 from the germline V gene are SGHRS and YFSETQ. Variable domain in full (rest from reference TRBV5-1 and TRBJ1-3): KAGVTQTPRYLIKTRGQQVTLSCSPISGHRSVSWYQQTPGQGLQFLFEYFSETQRNKGNFPGRFSGRQFSNSRSEMNVSTLELGDSALYLCASSPGQGSTSGNTIYFGEGSWLTVV.

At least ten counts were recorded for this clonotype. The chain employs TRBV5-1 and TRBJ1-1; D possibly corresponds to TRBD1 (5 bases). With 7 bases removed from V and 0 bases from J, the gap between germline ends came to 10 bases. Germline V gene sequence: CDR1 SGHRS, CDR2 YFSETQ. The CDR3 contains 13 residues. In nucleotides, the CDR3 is TGCGCCAGCGGCTCGACAGTGAACACTGAAGCTTTCTTT. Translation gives CASGSTVNTEAFF.

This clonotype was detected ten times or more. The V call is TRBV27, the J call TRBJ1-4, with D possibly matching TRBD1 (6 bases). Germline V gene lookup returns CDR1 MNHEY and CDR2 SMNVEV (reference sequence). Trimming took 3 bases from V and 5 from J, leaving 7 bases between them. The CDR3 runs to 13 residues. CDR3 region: CASSFQGNEKLFF. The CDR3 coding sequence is TGTGCCAGCAGTTTCCAGGGGAATGAAAAACTGTTTTTT.

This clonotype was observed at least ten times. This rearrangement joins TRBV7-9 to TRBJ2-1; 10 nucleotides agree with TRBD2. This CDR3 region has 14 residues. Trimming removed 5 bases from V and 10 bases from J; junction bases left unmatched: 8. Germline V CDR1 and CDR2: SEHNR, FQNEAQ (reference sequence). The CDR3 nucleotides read TGTGCCAGCAGCGCCGGGACTAGCGCCGACGAGCAGTTCTTC. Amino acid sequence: CASSAGTSADEQFF.

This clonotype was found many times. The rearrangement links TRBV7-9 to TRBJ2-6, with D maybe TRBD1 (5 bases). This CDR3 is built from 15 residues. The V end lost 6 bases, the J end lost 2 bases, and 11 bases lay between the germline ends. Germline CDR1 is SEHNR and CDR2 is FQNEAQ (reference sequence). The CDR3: CASSRQYTGANVLTF. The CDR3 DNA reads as TGTGCCAGCAGTAGACAGTATACTGGGGCCAACGTCCTGACTTTC.

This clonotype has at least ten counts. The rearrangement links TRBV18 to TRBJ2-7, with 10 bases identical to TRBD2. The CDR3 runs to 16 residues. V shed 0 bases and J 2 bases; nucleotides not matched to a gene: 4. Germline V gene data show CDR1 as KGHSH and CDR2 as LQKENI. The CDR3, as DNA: TGTGCCAGCTCACCACCGACTAGCGGGCTTCCCTACGAGCAGTACTTC. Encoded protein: CASSPPTSGLPYEQYF. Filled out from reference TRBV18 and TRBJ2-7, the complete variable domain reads NAGVMQNPRHLVRRRGQEARLRCSPMKGHSHVYWYRQLPEEGLKFMVYLQKENIIDESGMPKERFSAEFPKEGPSILRIQQVVRGDSAAYFCASSPPTSGLPYEQYFGPGTRLTVT.

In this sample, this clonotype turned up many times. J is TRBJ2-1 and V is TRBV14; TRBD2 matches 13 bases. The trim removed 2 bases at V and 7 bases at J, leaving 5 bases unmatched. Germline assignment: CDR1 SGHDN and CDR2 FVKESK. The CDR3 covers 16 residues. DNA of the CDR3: TGTGCCAGCAGCCAACTTACTAGCGGGAGGGGAAATGAGCAGTTCTTC. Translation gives CASSQLTSGRGNEQFF.

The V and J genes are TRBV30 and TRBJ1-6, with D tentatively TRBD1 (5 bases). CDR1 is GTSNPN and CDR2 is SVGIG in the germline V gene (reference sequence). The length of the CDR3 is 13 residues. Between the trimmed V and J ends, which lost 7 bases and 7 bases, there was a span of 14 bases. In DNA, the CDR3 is TGTGCCTTCCGGAGGGGCGACAATTCACCCCTCCACTTT. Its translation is CAFRRGDNSPLHF.

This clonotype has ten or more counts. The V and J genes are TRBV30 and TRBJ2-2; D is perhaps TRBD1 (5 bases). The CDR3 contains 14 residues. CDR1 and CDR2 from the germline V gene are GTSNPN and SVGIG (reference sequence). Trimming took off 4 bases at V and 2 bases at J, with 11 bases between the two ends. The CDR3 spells CAWNPGHNTGELFF. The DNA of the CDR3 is TGTGCCTGGAACCCCGGACACAACACCGGGGAGCTGTTTTTT. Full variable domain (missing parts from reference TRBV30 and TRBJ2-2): SQTIHQWPATLVQPVGSPLSLECTVEGTSNPNLYWYRQAAGRGLQLLFYSVGIGQISSEVPQNLSASRPQDRQFILSSKKLLLSDSGFYLCAWNPGHNTGELFFGEGSRLTVL.

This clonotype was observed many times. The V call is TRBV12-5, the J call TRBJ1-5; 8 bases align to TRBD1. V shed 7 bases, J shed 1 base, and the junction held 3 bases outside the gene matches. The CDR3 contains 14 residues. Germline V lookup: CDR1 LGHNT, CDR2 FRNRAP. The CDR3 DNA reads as TGTGCTAGTGAGCGACAGGGGAGCAATCAGCCCCAGCATTTT. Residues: CASERQGSNQPQHF.

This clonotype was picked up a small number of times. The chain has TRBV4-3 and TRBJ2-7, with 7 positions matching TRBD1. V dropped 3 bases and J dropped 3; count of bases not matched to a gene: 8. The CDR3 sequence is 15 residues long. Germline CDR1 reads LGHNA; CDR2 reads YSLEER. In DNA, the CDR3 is TGCGCCAGCAGCCATGTCTCAGGGGGTAACTACGAGCAGTACTTC. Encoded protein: CASSHVSGGNYEQYF.

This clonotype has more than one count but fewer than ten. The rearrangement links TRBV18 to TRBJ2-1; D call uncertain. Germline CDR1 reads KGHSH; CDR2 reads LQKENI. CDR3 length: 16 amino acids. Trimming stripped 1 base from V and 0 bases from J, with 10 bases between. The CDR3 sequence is CASSPLTPSSYNEQFF. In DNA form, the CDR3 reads TGTGCCAGCTCACCACTGACTCCCAGCTCCTACAATGAGCAGTTCTTC.

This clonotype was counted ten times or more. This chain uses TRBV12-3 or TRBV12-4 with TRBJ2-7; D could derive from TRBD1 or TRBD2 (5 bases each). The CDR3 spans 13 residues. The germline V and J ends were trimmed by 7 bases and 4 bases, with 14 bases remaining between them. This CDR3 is CASTESGRYEQYF. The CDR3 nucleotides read TGTGCCAGCACCGAATCGGGGCGATACGAGCAGTACTTC.

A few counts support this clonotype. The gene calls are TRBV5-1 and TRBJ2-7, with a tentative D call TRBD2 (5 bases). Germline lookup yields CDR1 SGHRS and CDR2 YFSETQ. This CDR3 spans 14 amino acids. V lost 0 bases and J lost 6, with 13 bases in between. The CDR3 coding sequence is TGCGCCAGCAGCTTGGCCTTCGGCGGAGGCGAGCAGTACTTC. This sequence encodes CASSLAFGGGEQYF.

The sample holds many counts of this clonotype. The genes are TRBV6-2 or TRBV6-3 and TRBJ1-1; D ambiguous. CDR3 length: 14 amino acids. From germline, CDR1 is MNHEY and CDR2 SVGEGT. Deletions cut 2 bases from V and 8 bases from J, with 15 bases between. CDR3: CASSYDPTQREAFF. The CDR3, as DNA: TGTGCCAGCAGTTACGACCCAACACAGAGAGAAGCTTTCTTT.

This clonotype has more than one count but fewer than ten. CDR3 sequence: CAWSASLPGRGTQYF. The CDR3 DNA reads as TGTGCCTGGAGTGCATCACTCCCAGGGAGGGGGACCCAGTACTTC. The chain uses TRBV30 and TRBJ2-5; 7 nucleotides agree with TRBD2. Germline values: CDR1 GTSNPN, CDR2 SVGIG (reference sequence). V shed 1 base, J shed 7 bases, and the junction held 12 bases outside the gene matches. This CDR3 is built from 15 residues.

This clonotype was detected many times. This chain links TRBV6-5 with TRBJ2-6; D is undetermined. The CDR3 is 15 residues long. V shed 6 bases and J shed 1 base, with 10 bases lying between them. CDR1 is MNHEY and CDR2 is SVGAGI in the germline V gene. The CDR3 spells CASRGRDSGANVLTF. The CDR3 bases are TGTGCCAGCAGAGGAAGGGATTCTGGGGCCAACGTCCTGACTTTC.

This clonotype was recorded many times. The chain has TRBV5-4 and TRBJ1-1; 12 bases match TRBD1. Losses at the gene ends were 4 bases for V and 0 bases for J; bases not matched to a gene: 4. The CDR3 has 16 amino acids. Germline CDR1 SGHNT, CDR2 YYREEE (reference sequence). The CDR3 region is CASSRGQGALNTEAFF. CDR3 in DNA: TGTGCCAGCAGCAGGGGACAGGGGGCTTTGAACACTGAAGCTTTCTTT.

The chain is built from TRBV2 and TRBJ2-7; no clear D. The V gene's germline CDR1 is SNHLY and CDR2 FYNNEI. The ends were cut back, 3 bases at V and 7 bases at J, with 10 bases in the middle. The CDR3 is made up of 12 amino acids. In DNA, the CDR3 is TGTGCCAGCAGTGACCGGACGTGGGAGCAGTACTTC. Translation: CASSDRTWEQYF.

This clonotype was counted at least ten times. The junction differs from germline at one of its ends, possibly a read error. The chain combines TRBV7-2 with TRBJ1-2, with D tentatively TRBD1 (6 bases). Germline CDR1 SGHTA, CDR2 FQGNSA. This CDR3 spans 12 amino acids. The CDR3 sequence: CASSFGQLKLSF. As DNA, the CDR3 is TGTGCCAGCAGCTTTGGACAGCTTAAATTATCCTTC.